The source of this TCR beta chain is a study of T cell responses to AZD1222 COVID-19 vaccine. Germline V gives CDR1 MDHEN, CDR2 SYDVKM. Trimming took off 8 bases at V and 8 bases at J, with 22 bases between the two ends. The CDR3 spans 15 residues. Comments on this clone: What it binds is unknown.

The data were produced by immunoSEQ multiplex PCR, yet TCRdb's version contains in-frame clones alone and is incomplete. Altogether around 140,000 clones are present, around 86% being singletons, with the ten largest covering 20% to 25%. Findings of the study overall: Reportedly, close to half of spike-specific TCRs are directed against unmutated variant regions. Mostly white British, mostly female donors; authors suggested clonal diversity may be underestimated.

This sequence was found in an adult in good health. Sequencing was performed on peripheral blood, taken on day 0 of AZD1222 vaccination. This sequence joins TRBV28 and TRBJ1-5; tentative D call: TRBD1 (5 bases). The CDR3 DNA reads TGTGCCAGCGTCCAGGGTCAACGGTTTCTCGAGCCCCAGCATTTT. Residues: CASVQGQRFLEPQHF.